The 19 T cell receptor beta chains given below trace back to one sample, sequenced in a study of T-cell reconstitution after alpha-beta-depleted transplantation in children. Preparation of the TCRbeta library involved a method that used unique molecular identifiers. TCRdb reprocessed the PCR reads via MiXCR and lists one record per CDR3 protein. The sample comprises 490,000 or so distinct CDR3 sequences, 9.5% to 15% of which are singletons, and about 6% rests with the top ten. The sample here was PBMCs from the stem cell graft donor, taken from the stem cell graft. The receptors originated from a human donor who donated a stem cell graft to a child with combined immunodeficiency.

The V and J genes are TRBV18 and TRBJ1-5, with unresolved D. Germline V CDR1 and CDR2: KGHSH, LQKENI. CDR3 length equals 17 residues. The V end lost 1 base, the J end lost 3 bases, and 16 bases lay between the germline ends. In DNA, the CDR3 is TGTGCCAGCTCACCACGTGGAGGGAACGATCTCAATCAGCCCCAGCATTTT. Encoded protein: CASSPRGGNDLNQPQHF.

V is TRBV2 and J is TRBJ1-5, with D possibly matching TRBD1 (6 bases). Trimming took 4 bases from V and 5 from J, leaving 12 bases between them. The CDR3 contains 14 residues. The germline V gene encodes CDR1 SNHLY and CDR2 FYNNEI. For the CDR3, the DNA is TGTGCCAGCAGTGGGGGGGGCAGCGATCAGCCCCAGCATTTT. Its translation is CASSGGGSDQPQHF.

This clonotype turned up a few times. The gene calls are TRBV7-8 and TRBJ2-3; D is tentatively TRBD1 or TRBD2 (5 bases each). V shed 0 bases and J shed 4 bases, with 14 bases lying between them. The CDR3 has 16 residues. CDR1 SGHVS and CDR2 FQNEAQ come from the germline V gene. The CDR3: CASSLALVQGPDTQYF. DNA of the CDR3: TGTGCCAGCAGCTTAGCCCTGGTCCAGGGACCAGATACGCAGTATTTT.

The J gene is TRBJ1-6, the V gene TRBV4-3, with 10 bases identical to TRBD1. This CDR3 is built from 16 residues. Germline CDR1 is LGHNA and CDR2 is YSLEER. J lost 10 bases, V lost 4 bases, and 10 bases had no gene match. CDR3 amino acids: CASSPQNRDRGSPLHF. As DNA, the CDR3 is TGCGCCAGCAGCCCCCAAAACCGGGACAGGGGCTCACCCCTCCACTTT.

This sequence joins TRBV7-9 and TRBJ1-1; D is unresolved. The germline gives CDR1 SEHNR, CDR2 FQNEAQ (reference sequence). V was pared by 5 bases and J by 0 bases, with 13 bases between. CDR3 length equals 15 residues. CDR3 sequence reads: CASSGVAAVNTEAFF. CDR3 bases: TGTGCCAGCAGCGGGGTGGCGGCCGTGAACACTGAAGCTTTCTTT.

CDR3 residues: CASSLLSLRDGTGELFF. The CDR3 DNA sequence: TGTGCCAGCAGCCTCCTTAGCCTACGAGACGGAACCGGGGAGCTGTTTTTT. This sequence joins TRBV3-1 and TRBJ2-2; D remains unclear. This CDR3 spans 17 amino acids. V gave up 4 bases and J gave up 5 bases, with 20 bases separating them. The germline CDR1 and CDR2 sequences are LGHDT and YNNKEL (reference sequence).

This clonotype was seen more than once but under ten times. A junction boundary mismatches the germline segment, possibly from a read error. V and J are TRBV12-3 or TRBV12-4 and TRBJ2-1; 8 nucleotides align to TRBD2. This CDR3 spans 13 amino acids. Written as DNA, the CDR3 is TGTGCCAGCAGTCGTCCCCTGAGTAGCGGGATAAACTTC. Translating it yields CASSRPLSSGINF.

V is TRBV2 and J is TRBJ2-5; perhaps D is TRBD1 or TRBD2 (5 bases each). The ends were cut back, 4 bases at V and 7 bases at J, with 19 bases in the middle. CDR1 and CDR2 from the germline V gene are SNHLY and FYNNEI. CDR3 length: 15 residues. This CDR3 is CASSATTGPQGTQYF. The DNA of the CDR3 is TGTGCCAGCAGTGCGACTACCGGCCCCCAGGGGACCCAGTACTTC.

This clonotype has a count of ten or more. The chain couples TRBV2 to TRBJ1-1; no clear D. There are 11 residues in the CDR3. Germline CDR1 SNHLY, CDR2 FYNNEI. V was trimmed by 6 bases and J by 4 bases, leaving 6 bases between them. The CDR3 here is CASRGGTEAFF. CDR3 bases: TGTGCCAGCAGAGGTGGCACTGAAGCTTTCTTT.

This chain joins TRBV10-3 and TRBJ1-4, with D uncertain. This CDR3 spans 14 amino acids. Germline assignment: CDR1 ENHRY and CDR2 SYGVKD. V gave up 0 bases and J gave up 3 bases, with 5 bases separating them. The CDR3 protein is CAISESQANEKLFF. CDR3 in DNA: TGTGCCATCAGTGAGTCCCAGGCTAATGAAAAACTGTTTTTT.

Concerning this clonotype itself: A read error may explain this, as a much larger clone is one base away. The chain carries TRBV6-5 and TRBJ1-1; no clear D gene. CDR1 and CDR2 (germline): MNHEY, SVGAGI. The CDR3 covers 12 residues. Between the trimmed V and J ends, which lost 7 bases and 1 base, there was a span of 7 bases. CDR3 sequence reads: CASKVGNTEAFF. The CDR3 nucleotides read TGTGCCAGCAAGGTGGGGAACACTGAAGCTTTCTTT.

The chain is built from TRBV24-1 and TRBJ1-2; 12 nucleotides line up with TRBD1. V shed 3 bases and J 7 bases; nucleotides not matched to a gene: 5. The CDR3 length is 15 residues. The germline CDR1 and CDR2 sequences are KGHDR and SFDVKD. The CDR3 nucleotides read TGTGCCACCAGTGATCCGGGACAGGGGGCGAGTGGCTACACCTTC. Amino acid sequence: CATSDPGQGASGYTF.

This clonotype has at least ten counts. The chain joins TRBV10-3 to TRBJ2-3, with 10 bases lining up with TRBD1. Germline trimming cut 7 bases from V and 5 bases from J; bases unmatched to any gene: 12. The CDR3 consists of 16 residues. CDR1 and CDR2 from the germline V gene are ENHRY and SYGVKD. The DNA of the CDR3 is TGTGCCATCACTGCGGGACAGGGGCGCACGTTAGATACGCAGTATTTT. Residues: CAITAGQGRTLDTQYF.

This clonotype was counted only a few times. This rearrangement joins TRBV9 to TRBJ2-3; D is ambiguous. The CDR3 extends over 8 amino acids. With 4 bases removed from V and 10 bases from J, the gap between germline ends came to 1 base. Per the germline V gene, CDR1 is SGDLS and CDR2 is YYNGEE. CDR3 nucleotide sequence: TGTGCCAGCAGCCCGCAGTATTTT. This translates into CASSPQYF.

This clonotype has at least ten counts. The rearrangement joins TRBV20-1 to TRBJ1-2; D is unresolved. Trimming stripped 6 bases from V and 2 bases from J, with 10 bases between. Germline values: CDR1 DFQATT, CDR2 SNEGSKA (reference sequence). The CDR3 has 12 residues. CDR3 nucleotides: TGCAGTGCCCCGGAGAGGAACTATGGCTACACCTTC. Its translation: CSAPERNYGYTF.

The CDR3 nucleotides read TGTGCCAGCAGCTTTTGGCGGGGGGGCGACGAGCAGTACTTC. Protein product: CASSFWRGGDEQYF. The V call is TRBV7-2, the J call TRBJ2-7; 9 nucleotides align to TRBD2. The CDR3 runs to 14 residues. Germline CDR1 SGHTA, CDR2 FQGNSA. With 3 bases clipped from V and 5 bases from J, the junction kept 5 bases outside the gene matches.

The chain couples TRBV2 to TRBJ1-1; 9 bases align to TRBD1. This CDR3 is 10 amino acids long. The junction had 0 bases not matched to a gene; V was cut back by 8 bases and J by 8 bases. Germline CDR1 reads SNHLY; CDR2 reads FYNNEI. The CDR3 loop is CASGTGEAFF. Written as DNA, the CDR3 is TGTGCCAGCGGGACAGGGGAAGCTTTCTTT.

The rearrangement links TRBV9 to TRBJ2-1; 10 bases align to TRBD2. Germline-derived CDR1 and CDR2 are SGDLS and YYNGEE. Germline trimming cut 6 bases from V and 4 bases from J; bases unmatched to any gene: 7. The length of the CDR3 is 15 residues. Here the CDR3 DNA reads TGTGCCAGCACTGGCGGGACTAGCGAGTACAATGAGCAGTTCTTC. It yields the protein CASTGGTSEYNEQFF.

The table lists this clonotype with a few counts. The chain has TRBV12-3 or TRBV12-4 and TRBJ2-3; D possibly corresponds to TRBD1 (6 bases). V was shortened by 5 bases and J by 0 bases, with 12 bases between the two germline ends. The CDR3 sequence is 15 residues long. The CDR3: CASSRDTKSTDTQYF. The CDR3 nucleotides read TGTGCCAGCAGTAGGGACACCAAGAGCACAGATACGCAGTATTTT.